The 16 T cell receptor beta chains in this list originate from one sample, sequenced in a study of cytomegalovirus exposure and HLA in healthy donors. PCR was performed using 60 Vbeta and 13 Jbeta primers. Only in-frame clones appear in the TCRdb table, and some are missing; sequencing was by immunoSEQ multiplex PCR. Among approximately 40,000 clones, 86% were seen once, and the ten largest hold 9.5% to 12%. The sample comprised PBMCs. These receptors were obtained from a middle-aged woman in good health and CMV-seropositive.

The CDR3 region has the DNA TGCGCCAGCAGCCAAACACGGGGGTACTACGAGCAGTACTTC. Its protein is CASSQTRGYYEQYF. V is TRBV4-1 and J is TRBJ2-7; D perhaps matches TRBD2 (6 bases). Per the germline V gene, CDR1 is MGHRA and CDR2 is YSYEKL. Deletions cut 2 bases from V and 3 bases from J, with 11 bases between. The CDR3 consists of 14 residues.

The chain employs TRBV7-2 and TRBJ2-4; 8 nucleotides agree with TRBD2. Germline-derived CDR1 and CDR2 are SGHTA and FQGNSA. With V trimmed by 4 bases and J by 8 bases, 7 bases remained unmatched. This CDR3 is built from 14 residues. The CDR3 protein is CASSSGGANDIQYF. The CDR3 DNA reads as TGTGCCAGCAGCTCCGGGGGGGCCAACGACATTCAGTACTTC.

The chain uses TRBV4-3 and TRBJ2-7; the D gene is possibly TRBD2 (6 bases). Trimming pared 1 base from V and 3 bases from J, leaving 10 bases between. The CDR3 totals 14 residues. Germline loops: CDR1 LGHNA, CDR2 YSLEER. Here the CDR3 reads CASSQVGGVYEQYF. In DNA form, the CDR3 reads TGCGCCAGCAGCCAAGTGGGAGGCGTCTACGAGCAGTACTTC.

The V gene is TRBV6-4, the J gene TRBJ2-2, with TRBD1 identical over 10 bases. The CDR3 contains 17 residues. Unmatched junction bases numbered 5, after V lost 0 bases and J lost 4 bases. Germline V gene lookup returns CDR1 MRHNA and CDR2 SNTAGT. The CDR3 coding sequence is TGTGCCAGCAGTGACTCGAGATGGACAGGGGGCACCGGGGAGCTGTTTTTT. The encoded protein is CASSDSRWTGGTGELFF.

The chain links TRBV11-2 to TRBJ2-7; D perhaps matches TRBD1 (6 bases). Trimming took off 5 bases at V and 1 base at J, with 12 bases between the two ends. This CDR3 is built from 14 residues. CDR1 is SGHAT and CDR2 is FQNNGV in the germline V gene. CDR3 loop: CASSRPGQSYEQYF. The CDR3, as DNA: TGTGCCAGCAGCCGTCCCGGACAGTCCTACGAGCAGTACTTC.

The chain joins TRBV27 to TRBJ2-7, with D hard to call. The length of the CDR3 is 13 residues. The germline CDR1 and CDR2 sequences are MNHEY and SMNVEV (reference sequence). Trimming shortened V by 5 bases and J by 5 bases, and 13 bases separated the two germline ends. The CDR3 protein is CASSPLLGNEQYF. The CDR3 region has the DNA TGTGCCAGCAGTCCCCTCCTAGGAAACGAGCAGTACTTC.

The rearrangement uses TRBV11-2 and TRBJ1-3; D gene unclear. This CDR3 has 16 residues. Germline-derived CDR1 and CDR2 are SGHAT and FQNNGV. V was clipped by 1 base and J by 0 bases, with 10 bases between them. The CDR3 bases are TGTGCCAGCAGCTTAGCCCCCGGCGGCTCTGGAAACACCATATATTTT. Protein product: CASSLAPGGSGNTIYF. The full variable domain, its missing parts supplied by reference TRBV11-2 and TRBJ1-3, is EAGVAQSPRYKIIEKRQSVAFWCNPISGHATLYWYQQILGQGPKLLIQFQNNGVVDDSQLPKDRFSAERLKGVDSTLKIQPAKLEDSAVYLCASSLAPGGSGNTIYFGEGSWLTVV.

This chain links TRBV6-5 with TRBJ2-7; TRBD1 aligns across 8 bases. The CDR3 has 15 amino acids. V lost 5 bases and J lost 3; bases outside the gene matches: 9. CDR1 and CDR2 (germline): MNHEY, SVGAGI. CDR3 sequence reads: CASSHGQGRVYEQYF. Here the CDR3 DNA reads TGTGCCAGCAGTCACGGACAGGGTAGAGTCTACGAGCAGTACTTC.

V and J are TRBV5-4 and TRBJ2-2; 7 nucleotides line up with TRBD2. The CDR3 runs 16 residues. Germline CDR1 and CDR2: SGHNT and YYREEE (reference sequence). The junction had 6 bases not matched to a gene; V was cut back by 0 bases and J by 4 bases. The DNA for the CDR3 is TGTGCCAGCAGCTTGGTTGGAGCGGGGCGCACCGGGGAGCTGTTTTTT. This codes for CASSLVGAGRTGELFF.

The chain couples TRBV18 to TRBJ1-2, with 7 bases lining up with TRBD1. The junction had 11 bases not matched to a gene; V was cut back by 1 base and J by 0 bases. This CDR3 is 18 amino acids long. CDR1 and CDR2 (germline): KGHSH, LQKENI. For the CDR3, the DNA is TGTGCCAGCTCACCACGGGTATTACAGGGGTCGACTAACTATGGCTACACCTTC. Its protein is CASSPRVLQGSTNYGYTF.

V gene TRBV6-1 combines with J gene TRBJ1-1, with D unresolved. This CDR3 is 14 amino acids long. With 2 bases removed from V and 6 bases from J, the gap between germline ends came to 13 bases. The germline V gene has CDR1 MNHNS and CDR2 SASEGT. The DNA for the CDR3 is TGTGCCAGCAGTGAACCCATCCTCCCGGCTGAAGCTTTCTTT. This encodes CASSEPILPAEAFF.

J is TRBJ1-5 and V is TRBV23-1, with D tentatively TRBD1 (5 bases). TRBV23-1 is flagged as an ORF with uncertain function. The CDR3 is 17 residues long. Trimming cost V 7 bases and J 3 bases, with 22 bases left between them. For the CDR3, the DNA is TGCGCCAGCATTTTAACACCTCAGGGTTTGCCCAATCAGCCCCAGCATTTT. Protein sequence: CASILTPQGLPNQPQHF.

The CDR3 loop reads CASSKGLAGAEQYF. In DNA, the CDR3 is TGTGCCAGCAGCAAAGGACTAGCGGGGGCGGAGCAGTACTTC. This sequence joins TRBV7-9 and TRBJ2-7; 13 bases agree with TRBD2. The V gene's germline CDR1 is SEHNR and CDR2 FQNEAQ (reference sequence). The V and J ends lost 5 bases and 7 bases, in that order; junction bases with no gene match: 5. The length of the CDR3 is 14 residues.

The chain employs TRBV11-2 and TRBJ2-1, with 12 bases fitting TRBD2. Unmatched junction bases numbered 6, after V lost 5 bases and J lost 7 bases. The CDR3 has 15 amino acids. The V gene's germline CDR1 is SGHAT and CDR2 FQNNGV. The CDR3 coding sequence is TGTGCCAGCAGCCCCTATACTAGCGGGGGGAATGAGCAGTTCTTC. Translating gives CASSPYTSGGNEQFF.

The V call is TRBV5-1, the J call TRBJ2-3, with D possibly matching TRBD2 (7 bases). From germline, CDR1 is SGHRS and CDR2 YFSETQ. Trimming removed 0 bases at V and 6 bases at J, with 14 bases between. The CDR3 length is 15 residues. CDR3 in amino acids: CASSLGRGAADTQYF. The CDR3, as DNA: TGCGCCAGCAGCTTGGGTCGGGGGGCCGCGGATACGCAGTATTTT. The full variable domain, its missing parts supplied by reference TRBV5-1 and TRBJ2-3, is KAGVTQTPRYLIKTRGQQVTLSCSPISGHRSVSWYQQTPGQGLQFLFEYFSETQRNKGNFPGRFSGRQFSNSRSEMNVSTLELGDSALYLCASSLGRGAADTQYFGPGTRLTVL.

The chain combines TRBV5-1 with TRBJ1-2; D is unclear. Deletions cut 1 base from V and 4 bases from J, with 11 bases between. The CDR3 consists of 14 residues. Germline loops: CDR1 SGHRS, CDR2 YFSETQ. The CDR3 is CASSLIGQVYGYTF. The DNA for the CDR3 is TGCGCCAGCAGCTTGATTGGGCAGGTCTATGGCTACACCTTC.